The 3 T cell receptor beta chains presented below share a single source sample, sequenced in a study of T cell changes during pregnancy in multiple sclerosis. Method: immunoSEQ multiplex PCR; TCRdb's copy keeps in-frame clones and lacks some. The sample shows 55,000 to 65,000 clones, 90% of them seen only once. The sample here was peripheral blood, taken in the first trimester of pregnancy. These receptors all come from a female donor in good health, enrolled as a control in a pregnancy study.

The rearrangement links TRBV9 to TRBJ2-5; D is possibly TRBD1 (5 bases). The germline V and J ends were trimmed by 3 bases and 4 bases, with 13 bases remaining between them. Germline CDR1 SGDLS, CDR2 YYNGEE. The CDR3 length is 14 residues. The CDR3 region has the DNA TGTGCCAGCAGCGGCGACAGTTACGGAGAGACCCAGTACTTC. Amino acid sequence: CASSGDSYGETQYF.

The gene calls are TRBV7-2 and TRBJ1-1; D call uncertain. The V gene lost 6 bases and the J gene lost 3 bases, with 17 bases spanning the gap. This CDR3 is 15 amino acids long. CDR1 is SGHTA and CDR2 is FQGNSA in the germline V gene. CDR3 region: CASSTPQEGDTEAFF. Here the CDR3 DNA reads TGTGCCAGCAGTACTCCCCAGGAGGGAGACACTGAAGCTTTCTTT.

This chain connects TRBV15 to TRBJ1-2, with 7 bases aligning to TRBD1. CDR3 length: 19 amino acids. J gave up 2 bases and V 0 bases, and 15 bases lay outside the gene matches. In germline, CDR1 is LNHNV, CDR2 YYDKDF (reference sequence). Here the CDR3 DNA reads TGTGCCACCAGCAGAGATCTTTCCGCGACAGGGATCTTCAACTATGGCTACACCTTC. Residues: CATSRDLSATGIFNYGYTF.